This TCR beta chain was observed in a study of cytomegalovirus exposure and HLA in healthy donors. The CDR3 totals 15 residues. The V end was cut by 1 base, the J end by 6 bases, with 14 bases between. CDR1 and CDR2 from the germline V gene are SGDLS and YYNGEE. The PCR had 60 Vbeta and 13 Jbeta primers. Only in-frame clones appear in the TCRdb table, and some are missing; sequencing was by immunoSEQ multiplex PCR. This sample has about 120,000 clones; roughly 9.9% occur once, and the top ten carry over 2.5%. This TCR was sampled from a man aged 25-45 years in good health and CMV-seronegative. Sequenced: PBMCs. V usage is TRBV9 and J usage is TRBJ1-3; weak D call: TRBD1 (6 bases). CDR3 residues: CASSVTGRVENTIYF. CDR3 nucleotides: TGTGCCAGCAGCGTAACAGGGAGAGTTGAAAACACCATATATTTT.